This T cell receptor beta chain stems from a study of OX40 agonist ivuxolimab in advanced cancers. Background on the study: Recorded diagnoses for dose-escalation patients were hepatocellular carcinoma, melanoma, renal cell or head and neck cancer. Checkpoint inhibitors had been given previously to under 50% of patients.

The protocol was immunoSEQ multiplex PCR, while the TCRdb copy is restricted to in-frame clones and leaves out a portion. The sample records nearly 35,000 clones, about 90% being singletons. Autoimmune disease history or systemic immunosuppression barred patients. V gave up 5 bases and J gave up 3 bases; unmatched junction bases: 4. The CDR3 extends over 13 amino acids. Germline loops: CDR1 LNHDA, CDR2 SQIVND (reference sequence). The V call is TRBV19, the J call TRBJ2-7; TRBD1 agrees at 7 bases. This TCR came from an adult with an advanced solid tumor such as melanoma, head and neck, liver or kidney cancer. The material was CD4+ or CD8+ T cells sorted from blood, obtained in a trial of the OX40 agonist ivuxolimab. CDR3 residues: CASSSGQNYEQYF. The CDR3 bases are TGTGCCAGTAGTTCGGGACAGAACTACGAGCAGTACTTC.